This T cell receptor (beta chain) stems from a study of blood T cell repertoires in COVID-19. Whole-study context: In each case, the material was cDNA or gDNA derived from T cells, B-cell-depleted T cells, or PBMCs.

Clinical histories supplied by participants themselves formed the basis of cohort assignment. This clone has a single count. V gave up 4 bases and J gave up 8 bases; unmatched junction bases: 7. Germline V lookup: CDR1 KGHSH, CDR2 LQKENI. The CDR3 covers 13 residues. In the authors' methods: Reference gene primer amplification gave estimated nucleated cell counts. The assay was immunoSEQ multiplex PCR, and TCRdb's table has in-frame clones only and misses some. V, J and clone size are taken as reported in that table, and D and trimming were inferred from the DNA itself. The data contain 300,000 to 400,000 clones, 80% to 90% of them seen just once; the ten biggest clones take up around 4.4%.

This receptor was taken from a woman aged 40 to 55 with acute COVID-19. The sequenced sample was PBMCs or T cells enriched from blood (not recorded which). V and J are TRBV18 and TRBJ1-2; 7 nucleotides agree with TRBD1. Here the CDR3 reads CASSLDRVEGYTF. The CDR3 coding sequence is TGTGCCAGCTCACTCGACAGGGTTGAAGGCTACACCTTC. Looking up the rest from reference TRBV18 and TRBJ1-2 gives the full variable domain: NAGVMQNPRHLVRRRGQEARLRCSPMKGHSHVYWYRQLPEEGLKFMVYLQKENIIDESGMPKERFSAEFPKEGPSILRIQQVVRGDSAAYFCASSLDRVEGYTFGSGTRLTVV.